This entry lists 16 T cell receptor beta chains sequenced from one sample in a study of CD8+CD57+ T cells in acquired aplastic anemia. Template material for TCR beta VDJ and CDR3 profiling consisted of genomic DNA. TCRdb fed the reads into MiXCR, producing one record per CDR3 protein. The data contain 200,000 to 250,000 distinct CDR3 sequences, over 40% of them singletons. Previously, flow cytometry had revealed CD8+CD57+ cell expansion in the patients chosen for sequencing. Sequencing was performed on sorted CD4+, CD8+, or CD8+CD57+ T cells (not recorded which) from PBMCs. The receptors were sampled from a human donor with aplastic anemia.

This clonotype has ten or more counts. The genes are TRBV27 and TRBJ1-4; D is uncertain. The ends were cut back, 6 bases at V and 5 bases at J, with 4 bases in the middle. The CDR3 totals 11 residues. Germline CDR1 and CDR2: MNHEY and SMNVEV (reference sequence). CDR3 bases: TGTGCCAGCAGGTCCAATGAAAAACTGTTTTTT. Encoded protein: CASRSNEKLFF.

This clonotype was seen repeatedly, ten times or more. The CDR3 here is CATSTPGTYGYTF. CDR3 nucleotide sequence: TGTGCCACCAGCACACCGGGGACCTATGGCTACACCTTC. This chain links TRBV15 with TRBJ1-2, with D perhaps matching TRBD1 (5 bases). Germline V lookup: CDR1 LNHNV, CDR2 YYDKDF (reference sequence). CDR3 length equals 13 residues. With 4 bases removed from V and 4 bases from J, the gap between germline ends came to 10 bases.

This clonotype was seen at least ten times. V and J are TRBV25-1 and TRBJ2-3, with 8 bases that match TRBD1. CDR1 is MGHDK, CDR2 SYGVNS, per germline. CDR3 length: 16 residues. Trimming at V came to 9 bases and at J to 2 bases, leaving 13 bases not matched to a gene. The CDR3 loop is CASGDTGTGNTDTQYF. CDR3 sequence (DNA): TGTGCCAGTGGGGATACCGGGACAGGCAACACAGATACGCAGTATTTT. The variable domain in full, with the rest retrieved from reference TRBV25-1 and TRBJ2-3, is EADIYQTPRYLVIGTGKKITLECSQTMGHDKMYWYQQDPGMELHLIHYSYGVNSTEKGDLSSESTVSRIRTEHFPLTLESARPSHTSQYLCASGDTGTGNTDTQYFGPGTRLTVL.

The chain couples TRBV15 to TRBJ1-4; TRBD1 might be the D (5 bases). Germline lookup yields CDR1 LNHNV and CDR2 YYDKDF (reference sequence). V was trimmed by 3 bases and J by 7 bases, leaving 12 bases between them. The CDR3 has 14 amino acids. This CDR3 reads CATSSVQGGEKLFF. For the CDR3, the DNA is TGTGCCACCAGCAGTGTGCAGGGAGGTGAAAAACTGTTTTTT.

This clonotype was seen ten or more times. The chain carries TRBV10-3 and TRBJ1-4; D gene unclear. V shed 10 bases and J shed 7 bases, with 16 bases lying between them. There are 13 residues in the CDR3. Per germline, CDR1 ENHRY and CDR2 SYGVKD. The chain's CDR3 is CATRSPGGEKLFF. The CDR3 coding sequence is TGTGCCACACGCAGTCCCGGTGGTGAAAAACTGTTTTTT.

This clonotype came up many times. The chain couples TRBV7-8 to TRBJ2-5, with D perhaps TRBD1 (5 bases). CDR3 length: 14 amino acids. Germline V CDR1 and CDR2: SGHVS, FQNEAQ. V was cut by 0 bases and J by 5 bases, with 10 bases left in between. In DNA form, the CDR3 reads TGTGCCAGCAGCTTAGCCAGGGTCGCGGAGACCCAGTACTTC. It codes for CASSLARVAETQYF.

V is TRBV5-1 and J is TRBJ2-3; 7 bases are a match to TRBD1. Germline CDR1 is SGHRS and CDR2 is YFSETQ. The junction had 6 bases not matched to a gene; V was cut back by 4 bases and J by 1 base. The CDR3 loop spans 15 amino acids. The CDR3 loop reads CASSPTGDRTDTQYF. In nucleotides, the CDR3 is TGCGCCAGCAGCCCAACAGGGGACCGCACAGATACGCAGTATTTT.

The V and J genes are TRBV2 and TRBJ2-7; 8 nucleotides agree with TRBD1. The CDR3 consists of 16 residues. V trimming: 1 base; J trimming: 2 bases; junction bases outside the gene matches: 7. Per germline, CDR1 SNHLY and CDR2 FYNNEI. The chain's CDR3 is CASSEGRDRTTYEQYF. CDR3 bases: TGTGCCAGCAGTGAAGGCCGGGACAGGACCACCTACGAGCAGTACTTC.

The chain joins TRBV11-3 to TRBJ2-1; TRBD1 might be the D (5 bases). Germline CDR1 reads SGHNT; CDR2 reads YENEEA. The V and J ends lost 0 bases and 12 bases respectively, with 12 bases between them. This CDR3 has 13 amino acids. The CDR3 bases are TGTGCCAGCAGCTTAGATCAGCAGGGATTGCAGTTCTTC. Its translation: CASSLDQQGLQFF.

This clonotype was counted at least ten times. The chain carries TRBV6-5 and TRBJ1-3, with 8 nucleotides matching TRBD1. The CDR3 consists of 15 residues. Germline trimming cut 6 bases from V and 3 bases from J; bases unmatched to any gene: 7. Germline CDR1 and CDR2: MNHEY and SVGAGI. Here the CDR3 reads CASRRQGMGGNTIYF. The CDR3 DNA sequence: TGTGCCAGCAGACGACAGGGGATGGGTGGAAACACCATATATTTT.

At least ten counts were recorded for this clonotype. The gene calls are TRBV12-3 or TRBV12-4 and TRBJ1-5; D gene unclear. V lost 6 bases to trimming and J lost 5 bases, with 11 bases between them. The CDR3 runs 13 residues. The CDR3 region is CASSRGVDQPQHF. CDR3 DNA: TGTGCCAGCAGCCGCGGGGTCGATCAGCCCCAGCATTTT.

This clonotype was counted ten times or more. The CDR3 bases are TGTGCCAGCAGTAAAGACTACGAGCAGTACTTC. Translation gives CASSKDYEQYF. V is TRBV6-1 and J is TRBJ2-7; unclear D gene. V shed 5 bases and J shed 3 bases, with 5 bases lying between them. Germline V gene sequence: CDR1 MNHNS, CDR2 SASEGT. This CDR3 has 11 residues.

This clonotype has just one count. The chain employs TRBV10-3 and TRBJ1-5; D possibly corresponds to TRBD1 (5 bases). Trimming shortened V by 10 bases and J by 4 bases, and 17 bases separated the two germline ends. Germline values: CDR1 ENHRY, CDR2 SYGVKD. CDR3 size: 14 residues. The CDR3 DNA is TGTGCCAGCTCGCCAGGGTTAGGTAATCAGCCCCAGCATTTT. This sequence encodes CASSPGLGNQPQHF.

This clonotype was observed many times. This chain joins TRBV5-1 and TRBJ2-6; 7 positions match TRBD1. The CDR3 contains 17 residues. The V gene's germline CDR1 is SGHRS and CDR2 YFSETQ. The V gene end was trimmed by 4 bases and the J gene end by 0 bases; junction bases not matched to a gene: 7. The CDR3 sequence: CASSTGDRDSGANVLTF. In DNA form, the CDR3 reads TGCGCCAGCAGCACAGGAGACAGGGACTCTGGGGCCAACGTCCTGACTTTC.

The chain uses TRBV19 and TRBJ1-1; tentative D call: TRBD1 (6 bases). The length of the CDR3 is 15 residues. V was pared by 5 bases and J by 0 bases, with 13 bases between. Germline V gene sequence: CDR1 LNHDA, CDR2 SQIVND (reference sequence). In DNA form, the CDR3 reads TGTGCCAGTAGTTTCACCGGGACACTGAACACTGAAGCTTTCTTT. Protein sequence: CASSFTGTLNTEAFF.

The V and J genes are TRBV19 and TRBJ2-7, with 7 bases identical to TRBD1. The ends lost 9 bases at V and 7 bases at J; junction bases unmatched: 15. Per the germline V gene, CDR1 is LNHDA and CDR2 is SQIVND (reference sequence). The CDR3 is 14 residues long. CDR3 in amino acids: CASSAGQVGYEQYF. The CDR3 bases are TGTGCCAGCAGCGCTGGACAGGTGGGCTATGAGCAGTACTTC.